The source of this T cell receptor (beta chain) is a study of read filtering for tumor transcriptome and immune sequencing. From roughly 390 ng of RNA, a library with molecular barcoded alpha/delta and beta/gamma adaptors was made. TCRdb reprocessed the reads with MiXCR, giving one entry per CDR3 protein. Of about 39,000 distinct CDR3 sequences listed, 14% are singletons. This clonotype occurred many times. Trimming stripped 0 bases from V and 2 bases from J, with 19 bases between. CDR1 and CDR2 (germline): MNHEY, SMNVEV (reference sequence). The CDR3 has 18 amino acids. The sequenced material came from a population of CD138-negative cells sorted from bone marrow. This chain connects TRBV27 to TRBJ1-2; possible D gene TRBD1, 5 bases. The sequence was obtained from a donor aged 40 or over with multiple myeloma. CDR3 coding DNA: TGTGCCAGCAGTTTATCCCCGGCAGGGCACTACCCAAACTATGGCTACACCTTC. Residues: CASSLSPAGHYPNYGYTF.